The 26 T cell receptor beta chains in this list originate from one sample, sequenced in a study of T cell repertoires in cytomegalovirus infection. TCRdb analysed the reads with MiXCR anew, one entry per CDR3 protein. There are roughly 500,000 distinct CDR3 sequences in the sample; around a third occur only once, and 15% to 20% lies in the top ten. The antigens for these receptors are not known. Material: cultured PBMCs, obtained from culture after CMV antigen stimulation. The origin of the receptors is a human donor in good health (CMV status not recorded). Some clones in this sample may be carry-over from other donors' samples.

The rearrangement links TRBV4-1 to TRBJ2-1; D gene unclear. There are 14 residues in the CDR3. V was shortened by 5 bases and J by 10 bases, with 18 bases between the two germline ends. CDR1 is MGHRA, CDR2 YSYEKL, per germline. The CDR3 region has the DNA TGCGCCAGCAGCGGAGTTCTGGGGATCAGGGAGCAGTTCTTC. Protein product: CASSGVLGIREQFF.

This chain uses TRBV7-9 with TRBJ2-1, with TRBD2 matching over 9 bases. The CDR3 has 17 residues. Germline V CDR1 and CDR2: SEHNR, FQNEAQ (reference sequence). Trimming removed 2 bases from V and 6 bases from J; junction bases left unmatched: 11. Here the CDR3 reads CASSLTRGGRALNEQFF. Written as DNA, the CDR3 is TGTGCCAGCAGCTTAACCCGCGGCGGGAGGGCCCTCAATGAGCAGTTCTTC.

This chain uses TRBV28 with TRBJ2-1; 9 nucleotides agree with TRBD2. The germline V gene encodes CDR1 MDHEN and CDR2 SYDVKM. V shed 3 bases, J shed 8 bases, and the junction held 8 bases outside the gene matches. This CDR3 has 15 residues. CDR3 DNA sequence: TGTGCCAGCAGTTTTCGGGCGGGAGGGGGGGATGAGCAGTTCTTC. It specifies CASSFRAGGGDEQFF.

The chain links TRBV24-1 to TRBJ2-5; 7 nucleotides align to TRBD2. J gave up 2 bases and V 5 bases, and 7 bases lay outside the gene matches. The CDR3 length is 15 residues. Germline V gene sequence: CDR1 KGHDR, CDR2 SFDVKD. This chain's CDR3 is CATSVGGVGQETQYF. In nucleotides, the CDR3 is TGTGCCACCAGTGTGGGAGGGGTAGGTCAAGAGACCCAGTACTTC.

In DNA, the CDR3 is TGTGCCAGCAGCCCCGAAAGCGCTAGCGGGGGGGAGCAGTTCTTC. Its translation is CASSPESASGGEQFF. The chain carries TRBV12-3 or TRBV12-4 and TRBJ2-1, with 11 bases aligning to TRBD2. The CDR3 is made up of 15 amino acids. With V trimmed by 6 bases and J by 10 bases, 11 bases remained unmatched.

This clonotype was found many times. The chain employs TRBV11-1 and TRBJ2-5; D gene ambiguous. V lost 2 bases, J lost 4 bases, and 8 bases lay in between. Per germline, CDR1 SGHAT and CDR2 FQDESV (reference sequence). This CDR3 has 13 amino acids. The CDR3 spells CASSLWRGETQYF. CDR3 DNA sequence: TGTGCCAGCAGCTTATGGCGAGGAGAGACCCAGTACTTC. The complete variable domain, with remaining parts taken from reference TRBV11-1 and TRBJ2-5, reads EAEVAQSPRYKITEKSQAVAFWCDPISGHATLYWYRQILGQGPELLVQFQDESVVDDSQLPKDRFSAERLKGVDSTLKIQPAELGDSAMYLCASSLWRGETQYFGPGTRLLVL.

This clonotype turned up a few times. V is TRBV6-2 or TRBV6-3 and J is TRBJ2-7; the D is unclear. CDR1 and CDR2 (germline): MNHEY, SVGEGT. This CDR3 is built from 14 residues. V lost 5 bases and J lost 3, with 14 bases in between. Written as DNA, the CDR3 is TGTGCCAGCAGTGCGAATAGAGTAGACTACGAGCAGTACTTC. Residues: CASSANRVDYEQYF.

This clonotype was counted ten times or more. The J gene is TRBJ2-1, the V gene TRBV15; 12 bases agree with TRBD2. V was pared by 4 bases and J by 6 bases, with 4 bases of the junction left unmatched. CDR1 and CDR2 (germline): LNHNV, YYDKDF (reference sequence). The length of the CDR3 is 15 residues. This CDR3 is CATSTGTSGSNEQFF. The CDR3 DNA follows: TGTGCCACCAGCACCGGGACTAGCGGGTCCAATGAGCAGTTCTTC.

This clonotype was counted between two and nine times. The chain employs TRBV6-2 or TRBV6-3 and TRBJ2-7; D might be TRBD1 (5 bases). The V and J ends lost 2 bases and 4 bases respectively, with 12 bases between them. Germline V gene lookup returns CDR1 MNHEY and CDR2 SVGEGT. The length of the CDR3 is 14 residues. The CDR3 is CASSYGFRVYEQYF. CDR3 nucleotide sequence: TGTGCCAGCAGTTACGGGTTCAGGGTATACGAGCAGTACTTC.

The rearrangement links TRBV6-6 to TRBJ1-5; D call uncertain. The V gene lost 4 bases and the J gene lost 4 bases, with 11 bases spanning the gap. Germline assignment: CDR1 MNHNY and CDR2 SVGAGI (reference sequence). This CDR3 has 14 residues. The chain's CDR3 is CASSSASGNQPQHF. CDR3 bases: TGTGCCAGCAGTTCAGCCTCTGGGAATCAGCCCCAGCATTTT.

This clonotype was detected only a few times. This chain joins TRBV19 and TRBJ1-1; tentative D call: TRBD1 (5 bases). Trimming left V 5 bases short and J 0 bases short, with 10 bases between. Germline V lookup: CDR1 LNHDA, CDR2 SQIVND (reference sequence). This CDR3 region has 14 residues. The CDR3 loop reads CASSAGDLNTEAFF. DNA of the CDR3: TGTGCCAGTAGTGCCGGGGACTTGAACACTGAAGCTTTCTTT.

This clonotype occurred many times. The V and J genes are TRBV7-8 and TRBJ2-2; 7 bases are shared with TRBD2. V lost 5 bases to trimming and J lost 7 bases; unmatched junction nucleotides: 10. The CDR3 loop spans 15 amino acids. Germline CDR1 SGHVS, CDR2 FQNEAQ. The CDR3 region has the DNA TGTGCCAGCAGCCCGGGTGGGAGGGATTTCGGGGAGCTGTTTTTT. It encodes CASSPGGRDFGELFF.

The V gene is TRBV18, the J gene TRBJ1-5, with no clear D. Trimming removed 5 bases at V and 4 bases at J, with 18 bases between. CDR3 length: 16 residues. Germline CDR1 and CDR2: KGHSH and LQKENI. The CDR3, as DNA: TGTGCCAGCTCATCGTCTTATACAGTCATTAATCAGCCCCAGCATTTT. It yields the protein CASSSSYTVINQPQHF. Combining the CDR3 with reference TRBV18 and TRBJ1-5 gives the whole variable domain NAGVMQNPRHLVRRRGQEARLRCSPMKGHSHVYWYRQLPEEGLKFMVYLQKENIIDESGMPKERFSAEFPKEGPSILRIQQVVRGDSAAYFCASSSSYTVINQPQHFGDGTRLSIL.

The chain employs TRBV7-2 and TRBJ1-3, with TRBD1 matching 8 bases. The germline gives CDR1 SGHTA, CDR2 FQGNSA. This CDR3 is 14 amino acids long. Trimming at V came to 7 bases and at J to 2 bases, leaving 4 bases not matched to a gene. CDR3 sequence: CASKAGGAGNTIYF. The CDR3 region has the DNA TGTGCCAGCAAGGCAGGGGGCGCTGGAAACACCATATATTTT.

The chain joins TRBV10-3 to TRBJ1-1, with D possibly being TRBD1 (5 bases). Trimming took off 6 bases at V and 1 base at J, with 15 bases between the two ends. The V gene's germline CDR1 is ENHRY and CDR2 SYGVKD. The CDR3 extends over 15 amino acids. CDR3 in amino acids: CAIRDRQNPNTEAFF. For the CDR3, the DNA is TGTGCCATCAGAGATCGACAGAACCCGAACACTGAAGCTTTCTTT.

This clonotype was observed once. The chain carries TRBV2 and TRBJ2-7; TRBD2 is a possible D gene (6 bases). With 5 bases removed from V and 3 bases from J, the gap between germline ends came to 14 bases. Germline V gene lookup returns CDR1 SNHLY and CDR2 FYNNEI. The CDR3 has 14 amino acids. The DNA of the CDR3 is TGTGCCAGCAGTCAAGGGATCGGGGGCTACGAGCAGTACGTC. This codes for CASSQGIGGYEQYV.

This clonotype was counted only a few times. V usage is TRBV20-1 and J usage is TRBJ2-3, with D tentatively TRBD2 (6 bases). V dropped 6 bases and J dropped 2 bases, with 12 bases sitting between them. From germline, CDR1 is DFQATT and CDR2 SNEGSKA (reference sequence). This CDR3 has 13 residues. The CDR3 here is CSAIAGPTDTQYF. In DNA, the CDR3 is TGCAGTGCGATCGCGGGACCCACAGATACGCAGTATTTT.

This clonotype was seen repeatedly, ten times or more. This sequence joins TRBV7-2 and TRBJ2-3; D is unclear. Germline CDR1 is SGHTA and CDR2 is FQGNSA. CDR3 length: 18 residues. Trimming cost V 2 bases and J 0 bases, with 18 bases left between them. Here the CDR3 reads CASSLTALRPPSTDTQYF. CDR3 nucleotide sequence: TGTGCCAGCAGCTTAACGGCTCTCAGGCCCCCTAGCACAGATACGCAGTATTTT.

The chain uses TRBV10-3 and TRBJ2-2; no clear D gene. V lost 4 bases to trimming and J lost 6 bases, with 12 bases between them. The CDR3 length is 14 residues. Germline CDR1 is ENHRY and CDR2 is SYGVKD. The CDR3 loop is CAISAEYLAGELFF. The CDR3 nucleotides read TGTGCCATCAGTGCCGAGTATTTAGCCGGGGAGCTGTTTTTT.

This CDR3 reads CASRGGSVSSGRGTQYF. CDR3 bases: TGTGCCAGCAGGGGGGGGAGCGTCTCTTCGGGCAGGGGTACGCAGTATTTT. The chain uses TRBV6-6 and TRBJ2-3, with D tentatively TRBD2 (7 bases). The germline V and J ends were trimmed by 6 bases and 8 bases, with 27 bases remaining between them. CDR1 is MNHNY, CDR2 SVGAGI, per germline (reference sequence). This CDR3 contains 17 residues.

In its sample, this clonotype was seen a few times. The V and J genes are TRBV7-8 and TRBJ2-2, with 8 bases aligning to TRBD2. Germline V lookup: CDR1 SGHVS, CDR2 FQNEAQ. This CDR3 spans 13 amino acids. With V trimmed by 8 bases and J by 4 bases, 3 bases remained unmatched. This chain's CDR3 is CASGRGGTGELFF. In DNA, the CDR3 is TGTGCCAGCGGCCGGGGGGGCACCGGGGAGCTGTTTTTT.

A word on this clonotype: The final CDR3 position lacks the conserved phenylalanine or tryptophan, pointing to a likely read error. The rearrangement uses TRBV7-2 and TRBJ2-2; TRBD1 is a possible D gene (6 bases). Trimming pared 5 bases from V and 4 bases from J, leaving 8 bases between. CDR1 and CDR2 from the germline V gene are SGHTA and FQGNSA. The CDR3 length is 13 residues. CDR3 nucleotides: TGTGCCAGCAGCGTACAGGGCACCGGGGAGCTGTTTTTG. Encoded protein: CASSVQGTGELFL.

For the CDR3, the DNA is TGTGCCAGCAGCCCTACGGGCACTCCTGGGGAGGAGCAGTACGTC. This encodes CASSPTGTPGEEQYV. The V call is TRBV7-2, the J call TRBJ2-7; tentative D call: TRBD2 (5 bases). The CDR3 is 15 amino acids. Germline V gives CDR1 SGHTA, CDR2 FQGNSA. V was clipped by 5 bases and J by 7 bases, with 21 bases between them.

This clonotype was counted between two and nine times. The CDR3 reads CASRAGVWETQYF. The CDR3 bases are TGTGCCAGCAGGGCGGGAGTGTGGGAGACCCAGTACTTC. The chain recombines TRBV6-5 with TRBJ2-5; 7 nucleotides align to TRBD2. Germline loops: CDR1 MNHEY, CDR2 SVGAGI. The V gene end was trimmed by 6 bases and the J gene end by 5 bases; junction bases not matched to a gene: 6. This CDR3 has 13 amino acids.

The chain carries TRBV10-3 and TRBJ2-3; 8 bases match TRBD2. The junction had 8 bases not matched to a gene; V was cut back by 11 bases and J by 4 bases. CDR3 length: 13 amino acids. Germline V gene data show CDR1 as ENHRY and CDR2 as SYGVKD. CDR3 sequence: CAAGPAGADTQYF. The CDR3 DNA reads TGTGCCGCCGGCCCAGCGGGAGCAGATACGCAGTATTTT.

On this clonotype: This may stem from a read error, because a much larger clone lies one nucleotide away. J is TRBJ2-1 and V is TRBV7-2; 7 bases agree with TRBD1. The CDR3 is 13 amino acids. The junction had 6 bases not matched to a gene; V was cut back by 4 bases and J by 9 bases. Germline lookup yields CDR1 SGHTA and CDR2 FQGNSA. The CDR3 protein is CASSYLQGSEQFF. The CDR3 region has the DNA TGTGCCAGCAGCTACCTACAGGGGAGTGAGCAGTTCTTC.